This paragraph covers one TCR beta chain sequence. Antigen specificity is unknown. Sequencing used immunoSEQ multiplex PCR; TCRdb keeps in-frame clones, though not all of them. Found here are roughly 150,000 clones, around 90% of them singletons; the top ten hold approximately 3.6%. This specimen belongs to a study of T cell responses to AZD1222 COVID-19 vaccine. Study results and limitations: Vaccine-associated CD4 TCRs ranged over spike, dominating at 160-218 and 743-854. Only a handful of AZD1222 recipients tested seropositive at baseline. Repertoires were collected only later (after the peak T cell response had occurred). Most donors were white British and more were female, and clonal diversity was possibly underestimated.

Germline loops: CDR1 KGHDR, CDR2 SFDVKD. V was cut by 0 bases and J by 8 bases, with 15 bases left in between. The CDR3 loop spans 16 amino acids. The TCR was taken from an adult who received the AZD1222 COVID-19 vaccine. The chain recombines TRBV24-1 with TRBJ1-4, with D unresolved. The sequences come from peripheral blood, collected 28 days after the second AZD1222 dose. The CDR3 is CATSDLETNLEEKLFF. CDR3 nucleotides: TGTGCCACCAGTGATTTGGAGACTAACCTGGAGGAAAAACTGTTTTTT.